This T cell receptor (beta chain) was recorded in a study of T cell responses to AZD1222 COVID-19 vaccine (dated by TCRdb to about 2021). Context from the whole study: TCR sequencing was performed for 233 trial participants, of whom about 210 were given two doses of AZD1222 and some 26 were given two doses of MenACWY control vaccine. Trial participants were enrolled by age into 18-55, 56-69 and 70-plus year subgroups, with about 150, 28 and 57 TCR-sequenced participants respectively.

The time point label corresponds to: baseline before first vaccination. The sample's treatment or condition label, in plain terms: meningococcal conjugate vaccine given as trial control. Vaccinee samples were obtained from the UK trials COV001 and COV002, which included a single-blind randomized controlled phase 2/3 trial of AZD1222 (ChAdOx1 nCoV-19) in healthy adults. Trial participant PBMC samples were collected at day 0 and day 28 after the second dose for TCRbeta chain sequencing. This clone has a single count. Its antigen specificity is not known. Base qualities are not recorded, but no much larger clone differs from it by a single base. Broader findings and caveats from the paper: The 56-69-year group was small, and its depth increase did not reach significance, likely because of low power. Conclusions about previously exposed vaccinees are limited, since just six AZD1222 recipients were seropositive for SARS-CoV-2 at baseline. Spike-specific TCR breadth and depth rose significantly after two AZD1222 doses compared with day 0 and with MenACWY recipients. Because no samples from the day 14 peak response were available, repertoires could be characterized only after the peak T cell response. Vaccine-associated CD4 TCRs spanned the whole spike protein, with dominant responses in regions 160-218 and 743-854. Reportedly, almost half of the unique spike-specific TCRs recognized epitopes lying outside the regions that are mutated in the B.1.351 and B.1.1.7 variants. Participants were mostly white British and included more females than males, and it was suggested by the authors that clonal diversity may have been underestimated.

The CDR3 regions of human TCRbeta chains were analyzed by immunosequencing. The published analysis was carried out like this. Repertoire TCRs were checked for matches against a reference library of SARS-CoV-2-specific TCRs that had been generated using the MIRA antigen-specificity platform. Breadth was defined as the fraction of unique TCRs that were SARS-CoV-2-associated. Depth was defined as the fraction of total T cells that were SARS-CoV-2-associated. Each spike-specific TCR was assigned to its reactive spike region and to a CD4 or CD8 class using the MIRA data. Log10-transformed breadth and depth values were compared by one-way ANOVA with Sidak's multiple comparisons tests. TCRdb obtained this table from immuneACCESS and retained in-frame rearrangements with V and J assigned. These tables miss some clones; where compared with another copy, unresolved V genes account for less than half of the shortfall, and the remainder is unexplained. That table furnishes V, J and clone size, whereas the DNA furnished D and trimming. This sample lists over 150,000 clones; 86% were detected once. Of the sample, 5.5% to 6% is held by the ten largest clones.

The TCR originated in an adult in good health. The sequenced sample was peripheral blood, obtained on day 0 of MenACWY control vaccination.

The DNA is TGTGCCAGTAGTCCCACACCCCCGGGACCGCCGGGGACCCAGTACTTC. It specifies CASSPTPPGPPGTQYF. The chain was built from TRBV19 and TRBJ2-5; the D gene assignment is perhaps TRBD1 or TRBD2, with each matching 5 bases. A distance of 23 bases separates the germline ends of V and J, which lose 5 bases and 7 bases respectively. The cysteine opens and the phenylalanine closes a CDR3 of 16 amino acids. The only DNA kept is the CDR3, 48 bases in frame from the first base. The germline V gene (reference sequence) yields LNHDA for CDR1 and SQIVND for CDR2.